This T cell receptor beta chain stems from a study of PD-1 blockade in classical Hodgkin lymphoma. Study as a whole: Patients were dosed intravenously with nivolumab at 3 mg/kg every 2 weeks.

Profiling relied on immunoSEQ multiplex PCR, and the TCRdb table lists in-frame clones only, not all of them. This table holds 21,000 or so clones, 88% found once. The study's findings and limits: Reasons behind the repertoire differences stay unclear, perhaps disease activity or earlier therapy. Reported baseline diversity: healthy donors highest, relapsed/refractory patients lowest. Complete responders possessed baseline diversity comparable to newly diagnosed patients.

Germline lookup yields CDR1 ENHRY and CDR2 SYGVKD. There are 12 residues in the CDR3. Sample time point: cycle 4 day 1 (C4D1), after more than 5 weeks of nivolumab. Patients all relapsed after autologous stem cell transplantation, and there was variation in brentuximab vedotin exposure. Of note for this clone: The antigen is unknown. At one end, the junction sequence differs from germline, possibly due to a read error. The same CDR3 arises from other DNA sequences in this sample as well.

The source of this sequence is a human donor with classical Hodgkin lymphoma. The sample in question was peripheral blood mononuclear cells (PBMCs), obtained before the fourth cycle of nivolumab. The V gene is TRBV10-3, the J gene TRBJ2-3; perhaps TRBD2 as D (6 bases). This chain's CDR3 is CAISEEGNTQYF. The CDR3 DNA reads as TGCGCCATCAGTGAGGAGGGAAATACGCAGTATTTT.